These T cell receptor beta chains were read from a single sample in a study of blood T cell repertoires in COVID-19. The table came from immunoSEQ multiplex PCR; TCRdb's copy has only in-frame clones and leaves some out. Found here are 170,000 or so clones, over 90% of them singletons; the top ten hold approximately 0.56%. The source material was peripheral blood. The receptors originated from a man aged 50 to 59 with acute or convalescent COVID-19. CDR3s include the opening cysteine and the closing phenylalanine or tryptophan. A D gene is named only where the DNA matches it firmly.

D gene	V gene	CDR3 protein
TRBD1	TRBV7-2	CASSLVTGVPAKNIQYF
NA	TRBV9	CASSVQGAGANVLTF
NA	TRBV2	CASSWGTGSTDTQYF
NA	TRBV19	CASSRQGLSYEQYF
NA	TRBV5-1	CASSLAGESYNEQFF
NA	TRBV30	CAWGGTDDSLETQYF
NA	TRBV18	CASSPNGETTDTQYF
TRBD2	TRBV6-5	CASRSSGRHEQYF
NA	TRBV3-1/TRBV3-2	CASSQDQATMNTEAFF
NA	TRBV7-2	CASSLKPGTGELFF
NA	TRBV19	CASSPRGGLSYTF
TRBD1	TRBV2	CASSATDRVQGDTF
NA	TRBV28	CASSFGSGEKLFF
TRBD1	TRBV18	CASSPQGAGSKNIQYF
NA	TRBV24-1	CATSPSPGAKNIQYF
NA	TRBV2	CASSVLPSRQFF
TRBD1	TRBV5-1	CASSSSGQGVSYEQYF
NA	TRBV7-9	CASSWDLQETQYF
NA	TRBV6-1	CASRAENYGYTF
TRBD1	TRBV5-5	CASSGQGAWETQYF
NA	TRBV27	CASSRRETSTDTQYF
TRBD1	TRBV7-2	CASSAQGGSGAFF
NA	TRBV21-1	CASSIRTGWQFF
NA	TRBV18	CASSPAGVALTNTGELFF
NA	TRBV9	CASSVELDGYGYTF
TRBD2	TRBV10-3	CAIGRDSYEQYF
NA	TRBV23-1	CASRLGGEKLFF
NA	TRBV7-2	CASSPSGGTLYNEQFF
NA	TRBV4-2	CASSSAGVGLTDTQYF
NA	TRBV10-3	CAISGDSYNEQFF
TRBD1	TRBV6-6	CASSGTGSTYNEQFF
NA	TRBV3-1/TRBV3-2	CASSQNQGYTF
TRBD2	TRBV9	CASSGQRGGLDTQYF
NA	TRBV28	CASSKTGRSQPQHF
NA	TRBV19	CASSIDHRDLQFF
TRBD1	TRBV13	CASSLVGGQGTDTQYF
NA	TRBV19	CASRAEQVRKNTEAFF
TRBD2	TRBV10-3	CAIRLAGGPLVTDTQYF
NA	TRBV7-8	CASSLGLSPPSEKLFF